The 25 T cell receptor beta chains listed next were all sequenced from one sample in a study of T cell changes during pregnancy in multiple sclerosis (dated by TCRdb to the late 2010s). Library creation used the immunoSEQ multiplex PCR assay. TCRdb took this table from immuneACCESS and kept in-frame rearrangements with V and J called. Such tables lack part of the clones; where checked against another copy, unresolved V genes explain under half of the gap, and the rest is unexplained. This sample has some 87,000 clones in its table, and around 90% of those were observed once. Roughly 0.21% of the sample is in the top ten clones. Sequenced material: CD4+ T cells from peripheral blood mononuclear cells, taken before pregnancy. All receptors derive from a female donor with multiple sclerosis, enrolled in a pregnancy study.

J is TRBJ1-6 and V is TRBV5-4; D unclear. Trimming shortened V by 4 bases and J by 9 bases, and 11 bases separated the two germline ends. CDR1 and CDR2 from the germline V gene are SGHNT and YYREEE (reference sequence). The CDR3 is 13 residues long. The CDR3 here is CASSIPGTSPLHF. In nucleotides, the CDR3 is TGTGCCAGCAGCATACCAGGTACTTCACCCCTCCACTTT.

The chain uses TRBV4-2 and TRBJ2-7; D call uncertain. The V gene lost 0 bases and the J gene lost 6 bases, with 9 bases spanning the gap. Germline V gene lookup returns CDR1 LGHNA and CDR2 YNFKEQ. This CDR3 contains 13 residues. CDR3 in DNA: TGTGCCAGCAGCCAAGACCCCCTTATCGAGCAGTACTTC. Amino acids: CASSQDPLIEQYF.

This rearrangement joins TRBV19 to TRBJ1-2; 8 positions match TRBD1. The CDR3 consists of 13 residues. Germline CDR1 reads LNHDA; CDR2 reads SQIVND (reference sequence). Here the CDR3 reads CAEGGRGPYGYTF. The CDR3 DNA is TGTGCAGAGGGGGGCAGGGGGCCTTATGGCTACACCTTC.

V and J are TRBV7-6 and TRBJ2-7, with D possibly TRBD1 on 7 matching bases. CDR3 length: 15 amino acids. Germline V gene data show CDR1 as SGHVS and CDR2 as FNYEAQ. The V and J ends lost 1 base and 2 bases respectively, with 12 bases between them. Here the CDR3 reads CASSLGQGGPYEQYF. The CDR3 DNA sequence: TGTGCCAGCAGCTTAGGACAGGGAGGCCCCTACGAGCAGTACTTC.

CDR3 amino acids: CASSYVASGKEQYF. The CDR3 coding sequence is TGTGCCAGCAGCTACGTGGCTAGCGGGAAAGAGCAGTACTTC. The genes are TRBV7-2 and TRBJ2-7; 9 nucleotides line up with TRBD2. Germline CDR1 and CDR2: SGHTA and FQGNSA. The CDR3 length is 14 residues. V was pared by 4 bases and J by 7 bases, with 8 bases of the junction left unmatched.

V is TRBV5-4 and J is TRBJ2-1; TRBD2 aligns across 9 bases. V was clipped by 3 bases and J by 7 bases; unmatched bases: 11. Germline CDR1 SGHNT, CDR2 YYREEE (reference sequence). The length of the CDR3 is 16 residues. CDR3 in DNA: TGTGCCAGCAGCTCGCACGCGGGGGGGCCGGGTAATGAGCAGTTCTTC. As protein: CASSSHAGGPGNEQFF.

The chain couples TRBV4-1 to TRBJ1-5, with TRBD1 identical over 7 bases. V gave up 3 bases and J gave up 4 bases; unmatched junction bases: 9. The germline V gene has CDR1 MGHRA and CDR2 YSYEKL. The CDR3 has 16 residues. The CDR3 spells CASSHVPDRENQPQHF. The CDR3 DNA reads as TGCGCCAGCAGCCATGTTCCCGACAGGGAGAATCAGCCCCAGCATTTT.

This clone was seen more than once but under ten times. The V gene is TRBV6-1, the J gene TRBJ2-3, with D possibly being TRBD2 (5 bases). Trimming cost V 3 bases and J 5 bases, with 9 bases left between them. Germline V gene sequence: CDR1 MNHNS, CDR2 SASEGT. The CDR3 length is 13 residues. Here the CDR3 DNA reads TGTGCCAGCAGTGACCAAAGCGGAGATACGCAGTATTTT. Amino acids: CASSDQSGDTQYF.

The chain couples TRBV5-1 to TRBJ2-2, with 9 bases matching TRBD2. CDR1 and CDR2 (germline): SGHRS, YFSETQ. V dropped 4 bases and J dropped 3; count of bases not matched to a gene: 4. The CDR3 is 15 residues long. This CDR3 reads CASSAGTSYTGELFF. For the CDR3, the DNA is TGCGCCAGCAGCGCTGGGACTAGCTACACCGGGGAGCTGTTTTTT.

The chain carries TRBV7-9 and TRBJ1-5, with D possibly being TRBD1 (6 bases). This CDR3 is built from 15 residues. With 0 bases removed from V and 2 bases from J, the gap between germline ends came to 8 bases. The V gene's germline CDR1 is SEHNR and CDR2 FQNEAQ (reference sequence). CDR3 amino acids: CASSLAQGGNQPQHF. CDR3 DNA: TGTGCCAGCAGCTTAGCACAGGGTGGCAATCAGCCCCAGCATTTT.

Notes on this clone: This sample includes further DNA sequences coding for the same CDR3. The J gene is TRBJ1-1, the V gene TRBV5-1; D might be TRBD1 (5 bases). V was cut by 0 bases and J by 4 bases, with 7 bases left in between. The CDR3 totals 13 residues. CDR1 is SGHRS, CDR2 YFSETQ, per germline. The DNA for the CDR3 is TGCGCCAGCAGCTTGGCTGGGGCCACTGAAGCTTTCTTT. Its translation: CASSLAGATEAFF.

The chain has TRBV9 and TRBJ2-3; tentatively, D is TRBD2 (6 bases). The CDR3 contains 15 residues. Looked up from germline, CDR1 is SGDLS and CDR2 is YYNGEE. The ends were cut back, 4 bases at V and 0 bases at J, with 12 bases in the middle. This CDR3 reads CASSPRGTSTDTQYF. DNA for the CDR3: TGTGCCAGCAGCCCCCGAGGGACTAGCACAGATACGCAGTATTTT.

This chain connects TRBV29-1 to TRBJ1-3; 7 bases match TRBD1. With V trimmed by 4 bases and J by 0 bases, 0 bases remained unmatched. Germline CDR1 and CDR2: SQVTM and ANQGSEA. This CDR3 spans 13 amino acids. Written as DNA, the CDR3 is TGCAGCGTTGGGGACAGCTCTGGAAACACCATATATTTT. The encoded protein is CSVGDSSGNTIYF.

The chain links TRBV30 to TRBJ2-7; D gene unclear. V lost 3 bases and J 4 bases, leaving 22 bases between the germline ends. The CDR3 covers 16 residues. Germline V CDR1 and CDR2: GTSNPN, SVGIG (reference sequence). The CDR3 region is CAWSRQTLGWAYEQYF. The DNA of the CDR3 is TGTGCCTGGAGCCGACAAACCTTGGGCTGGGCTTACGAGCAGTACTTC.

This chain joins TRBV5-1 and TRBJ1-1, with D possibly matching TRBD1 (6 bases). Germline loops: CDR1 SGHRS, CDR2 YFSETQ. Trimming took off 0 bases at V and 0 bases at J, with 15 bases between the two ends. This CDR3 comprises 17 residues. In DNA, the CDR3 is TGCGCCAGCAGCTTGGGTGGGGGCACGATAATGAACACTGAAGCTTTCTTT. Protein sequence: CASSLGGGTIMNTEAFF.

This clone was seen once. This chain joins TRBV28 and TRBJ2-4; weak D call: TRBD2 (6 bases). Looked up from germline, CDR1 is MDHEN and CDR2 is SYDVKM. With 5 bases removed from V and 0 bases from J, the gap between germline ends came to 14 bases. This CDR3 contains 16 residues. The CDR3 coding sequence is TGTGCCAGCAGTCTCAGGGACTCACTAGCCAAAAACATTCAGTACTTC. Its protein product is CASSLRDSLAKNIQYF.

V and J are TRBV4-1 and TRBJ1-3; D uncertain. The CDR3 has 18 residues. V was clipped by 0 bases and J by 0 bases, with 15 bases between them. Germline lookup yields CDR1 MGHRA and CDR2 YSYEKL. The CDR3 coding sequence is TGCGCCAGCAGCCAAGATCTCCCGGGAGGAGGCTCTGGAAACACCATATATTTT. Translated: CASSQDLPGGGSGNTIYF.

This chain links TRBV7-2 with TRBJ1-2, with D maybe TRBD1 (6 bases). The CDR3 spans 14 residues. Per germline, CDR1 SGHTA and CDR2 FQGNSA. Trimming took 6 bases from V and 4 from J, leaving 15 bases between them. The CDR3 sequence: CASSSKWDTYGYTF. CDR3 nucleotides: TGTGCCAGCAGTTCTAAGTGGGACACCTATGGCTACACCTTC.

The chain uses TRBV6-1 and TRBJ1-1; D not certain. This CDR3 spans 13 amino acids. Deletions cut 3 bases from V and 5 bases from J, with 10 bases between. CDR1 MNHNS and CDR2 SASEGT come from the germline V gene. The CDR3, as DNA: TGTGCCAGCAGTGAGGTAGCGCAGACTGAAGCTTTCTTT. This gives the protein CASSEVAQTEAFF.

The chain links TRBV18 to TRBJ1-2; D call uncertain. Germline loops: CDR1 KGHSH, CDR2 LQKENI. The CDR3 loop spans 13 amino acids. V lost 3 bases and J 8 bases, leaving 13 bases between the germline ends. This chain's CDR3 is CASSPMEGGGYTF. DNA of the CDR3: TGTGCCAGCTCACCCATGGAGGGTGGCGGCTACACCTTC.

This chain connects TRBV2 to TRBJ2-7; TRBD2 might be the D (5 bases). The CDR3 is made up of 14 amino acids. V was shortened by 8 bases and J by 0 bases, with 14 bases between the two germline ends. In germline, CDR1 is SNHLY, CDR2 FYNNEI. CDR3 region: CASVRGPNSYEQYF. CDR3 bases: TGTGCCAGCGTCCGCGGGCCGAACTCCTACGAGCAGTACTTC.

The chain couples TRBV2 to TRBJ2-1; 9 bases agree with TRBD2. Germline V gene data show CDR1 as SNHLY and CDR2 as FYNNEI. The CDR3 spans 16 residues. Trimming removed 2 bases from V and 8 bases from J; junction bases left unmatched: 10. The CDR3 region has the DNA TGTGCCAGCAGTGAAAGGGGGCGGGGGGGCTGGGATGAGCAGTTCTTC. Its protein product is CASSERGRGGWDEQFF.

The chain carries TRBV28 and TRBJ2-1; D gene uncertain. The germline gives CDR1 MDHEN, CDR2 SYDVKM. Trimming left V 8 bases short and J 0 bases short, with 8 bases between. The CDR3 has 13 amino acids. DNA of the CDR3: TGTGCCAGCGGGCAGAACTCCTACAATGAGCAGTTCTTC. Amino acid sequence: CASGQNSYNEQFF.

The chain combines TRBV7-8 with TRBJ1-1, with 7 bases fitting TRBD1. The CDR3 is 14 residues long. V lost 5 bases to trimming and J lost 2 bases; unmatched junction nucleotides: 5. Germline CDR1 is SGHVS and CDR2 is FQNEAQ. CDR3 residues: CASSATGTNTEAFF. CDR3 nucleotide sequence: TGTGCCAGCAGCGCGACAGGGACAAACACTGAAGCTTTCTTT.

The chain links TRBV9 to TRBJ1-4; TRBD1 might be the D (6 bases). Germline CDR1 and CDR2: SGDLS and YYNGEE. The CDR3 consists of 15 residues. V shed 3 bases and J shed 7 bases, with 16 bases lying between them. CDR3 coding DNA: TGTGCCAGCAGCGCCGTGGGGGGGGCCTCTGAAAAACTGTTTTTT. Translated, it gives CASSAVGGASEKLFF.